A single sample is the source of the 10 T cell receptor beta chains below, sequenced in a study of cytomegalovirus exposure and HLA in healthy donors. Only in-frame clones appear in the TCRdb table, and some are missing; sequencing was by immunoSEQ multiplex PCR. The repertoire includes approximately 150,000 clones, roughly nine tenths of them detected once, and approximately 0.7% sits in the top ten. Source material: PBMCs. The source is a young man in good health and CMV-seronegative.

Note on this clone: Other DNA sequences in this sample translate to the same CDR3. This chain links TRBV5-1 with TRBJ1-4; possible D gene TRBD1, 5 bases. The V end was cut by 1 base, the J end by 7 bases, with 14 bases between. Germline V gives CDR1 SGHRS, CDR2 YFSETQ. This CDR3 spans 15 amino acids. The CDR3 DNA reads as TGCGCCAGCAGCTTGTCTCAGGGTCTGGGTGAAAAACTGTTTTTT. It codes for CASSLSQGLGEKLFF.

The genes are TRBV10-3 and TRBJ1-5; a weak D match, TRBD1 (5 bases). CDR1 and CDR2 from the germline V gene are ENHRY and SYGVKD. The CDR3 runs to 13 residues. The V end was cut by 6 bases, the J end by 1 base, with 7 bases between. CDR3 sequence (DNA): TGTGCCATCAGGGACATGAGCAATCAGCCCCAGCATTTT. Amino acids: CAIRDMSNQPQHF.

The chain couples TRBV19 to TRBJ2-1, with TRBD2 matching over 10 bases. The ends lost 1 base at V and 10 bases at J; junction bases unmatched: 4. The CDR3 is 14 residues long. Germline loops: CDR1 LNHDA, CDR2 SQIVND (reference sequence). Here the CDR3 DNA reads TGTGCCAGTAGTATAGGGGGGACTAGCGTGGAGCAGTTCTTC. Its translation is CASSIGGTSVEQFF.

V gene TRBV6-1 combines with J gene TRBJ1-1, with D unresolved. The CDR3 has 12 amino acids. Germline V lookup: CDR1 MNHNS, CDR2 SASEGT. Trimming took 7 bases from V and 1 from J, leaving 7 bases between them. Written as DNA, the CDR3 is TGTGCCAGCATTATCAGGAACACTGAAGCTTTCTTT. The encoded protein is CASIIRNTEAFF.

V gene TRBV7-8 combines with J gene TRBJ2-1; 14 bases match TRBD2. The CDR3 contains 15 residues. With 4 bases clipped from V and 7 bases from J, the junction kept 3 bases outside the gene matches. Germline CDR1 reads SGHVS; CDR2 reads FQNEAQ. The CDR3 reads CASSSRLAGGNEQFF. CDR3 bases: TGTGCCAGCAGCTCCCGACTAGCGGGAGGGAATGAGCAGTTCTTC.

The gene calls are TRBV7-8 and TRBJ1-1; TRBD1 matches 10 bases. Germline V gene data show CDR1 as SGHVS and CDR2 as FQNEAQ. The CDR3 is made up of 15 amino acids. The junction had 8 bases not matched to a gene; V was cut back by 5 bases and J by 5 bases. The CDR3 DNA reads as TGTGCCAGCAGCCAAGTGACAGGGGGCGGGACTGAAGCTTTCTTT. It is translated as CASSQVTGGGTEAFF.

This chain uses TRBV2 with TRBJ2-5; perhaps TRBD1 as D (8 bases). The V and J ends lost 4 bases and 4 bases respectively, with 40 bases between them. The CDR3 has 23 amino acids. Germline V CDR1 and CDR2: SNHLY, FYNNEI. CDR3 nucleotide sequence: TGTGCCAGCAGTGGCCGAGGGGGGGGTGGACAGGGCTCTGATCCCCGCTCGGGAGAGACCCAGTACTTC. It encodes CASSGRGGGGQGSDPRSGETQYF.

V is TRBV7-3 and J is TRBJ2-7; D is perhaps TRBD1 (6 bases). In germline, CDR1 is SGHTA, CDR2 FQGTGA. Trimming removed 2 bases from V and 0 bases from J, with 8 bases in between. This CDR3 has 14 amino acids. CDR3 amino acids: CASSLADSSYEQYF. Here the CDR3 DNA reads TGTGCCAGCAGCTTAGCGGACAGCTCCTACGAGCAGTACTTC.

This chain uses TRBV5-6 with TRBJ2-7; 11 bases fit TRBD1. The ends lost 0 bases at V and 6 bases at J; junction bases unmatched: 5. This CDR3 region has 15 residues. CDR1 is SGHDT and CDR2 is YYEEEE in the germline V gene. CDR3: CASSLGTGGLGEQYV. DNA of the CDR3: TGTGCCAGCAGCTTGGGGACAGGGGGCTTGGGCGAGCAGTACGTC.

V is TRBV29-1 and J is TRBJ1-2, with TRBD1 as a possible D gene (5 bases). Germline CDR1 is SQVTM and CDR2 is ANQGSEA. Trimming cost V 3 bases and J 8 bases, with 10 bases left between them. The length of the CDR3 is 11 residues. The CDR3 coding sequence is TGCAGCGTTGACGGGGGGGTGGGCTACACCTTC. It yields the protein CSVDGGVGYTF.